This T cell receptor beta chain was captured in a study of PD-1 blockade in classical Hodgkin lymphoma (dated by TCRdb to the early 2020s). Regarding the complete study: Nivolumab dosing was 3 mg/kg intravenously every 2 weeks, continuing until either disease progression or unacceptable toxicity. The study used TCR beta sequencing and CyTOF to define a peripheral blood immune signature of response to PD-1 blockade in classical Hodgkin lymphoma.

The time point label here, explained by the study, means: cycle 1 day 1 (C1D1), immediately before nivolumab initiation. Relapse after autologous stem cell transplantation had occurred in all trial patients, and cohorts A, B and C were distinguished by prior brentuximab vedotin exposure. The trial cohort comprised a few dozen patients with relapsed/refractory classical Hodgkin lymphoma whose best overall responses were complete response, partial response or progressive disease. Trial patients were treated with single-agent nivolumab in the multi-cohort phase II CheckMate 205 trial. An independent review committee assessed best overall response using the 2007 International Working Group response criteria. Trial PBMCs were collected immediately before nivolumab initiation (C1D1) and during therapy at cycle 2 day 1 and cycle 4 day 1. Peripheral blood was collected in 8 mL Vacutainer Cell Preparation Tubes, from which PBMCs were isolated by centrifugation and then cryopreserved.

Paper-wide results and their limitations: Lower diversity was observed in patients in whom nivolumab was started less than 1 year after ASCT, and these patients were excluded from later analyses so that confounding by immune reconstitution would be avoided. By C4D1, a significant rise was seen in CD4+ TCR diversity but not in CD8+ TCR diversity (p=0.0027 vs p=0.16), and the rise was most apparent among complete responders (p=0.02). Baseline TCR diversity was reported as lower in newly diagnosed patients than in healthy donors, and lower still in relapsed/refractory patients. Trial patients with a complete response had baseline diversity similar to that of newly diagnosed patients, while partial responders and progressors had significantly lower diversity. The study was limited to a single clinical trial cohort, and causes of repertoire differences, possibly disease activity or prior therapy, remained undefined.

Genomic DNA was extracted with the Qiagen DNeasy kit from unsorted PBMCs and from negatively selected CD4+ and CD8+ fractions. Amplification of TCR beta CDR3 regions was done by immunoSEQ multiplex PCR with primers that anneal to V and J segments. Amplification bias was minimized using a synthetic immune receptor repertoire, and residual bias was removed computationally after sequencing. In the original analysis: Custom Python scripts were used to quantify repertoire diversity as the Shannon entropy index. Unsorted, CD4+ and CD8+ repertoires were analyzed separately, except for combined analyses in which CD4+ and CD8+ sequences were merged in silico. A clone counted as expanded when the clone's frequency after treatment rose at least 2-fold relative to C1D1, and clones undetected at baseline were given a pseudocount of 0.5. Clones with 0 or 1 copy at C1D1 were classified as singleton clones, and clones with 2 or more copies were classified as non-singleton clones. Clones expanded in unsorted samples were assigned a CD4+, CD8+ or unknown annotation through matching of protein sequences in sorted samples from the same patient. Wilcoxon tests were applied to paired samples to test diversity changes from C1D1 to C4D1. Imported from immuneACCESS, the table was reduced by TCRdb to in-frame sequences with V and J called. These copies leave out some clones; in studies compared against another copy, an unresolved V gene accounts for under half, and the cause of the remainder is not known. D and trimming were read from the DNA, whereas the V and J calls and clone size are those reported in that table. Here the sample has about 13,000 clones; 92% occur a single time. The ten largest clonotypes hold 20% to 25% of the sample.

Of note for this clone: Its binding antigen is unknown. An end of the junction does not agree with germline; a read error may underlie this.

The germline V gene (reference sequence) yields MNHNY for CDR1 and SVGAGI for CDR2. Including the terminal cysteine and phenylalanine, the CDR3 comprises 11 residues. Left in the record is the CDR3 DNA by itself, 33 bases read in frame from the first base. The origin of this receptor is a human donor with classical Hodgkin lymphoma. Recombination linked TRBV6-6 to TRBJ2-7, with no confident D gene call. Sequencing used peripheral blood mononuclear cells (PBMCs), obtained at baseline. The CDR3 protein sequence reads: CASSNSYEQYF. The DNA sequence follows: TGTGCCAGCAGTAACTCCTACGAGCAGTACTTC.